These 18 T cell receptor beta chains were sequenced from one sample in a study of cytomegalovirus exposure and HLA in healthy donors. PCR involved 60 Vbeta and 13 Jbeta primers. Profiled with immunoSEQ multiplex PCR; TCRdb holds only in-frame clones, not every one. The table has about 190,000 clones, 80% to 90% seen once; the top ten hold around 1.6%. The specimen was PBMCs. The origin of the receptors is a man in his forties in good health and CMV-seropositive.

The rearrangement joins TRBV6-5 to TRBJ2-7, with TRBD2 identical over 7 bases. The CDR3 runs to 12 residues. The V gene's germline CDR1 is MNHEY and CDR2 SVGAGI. J was trimmed by 3 bases and V by 7 bases; bases with no gene match: 3. CDR3 region: CASKRGSYEQYF. CDR3 DNA: TGTGCCAGCAAGCGCGGGAGCTACGAGCAGTACTTC.

This clone was found a few times. This chain links TRBV4-2 with TRBJ2-1; 12 bases agree with TRBD2. The CDR3 has 17 amino acids. The junction had 8 bases not matched to a gene; V was cut back by 2 bases and J by 6 bases. CDR1 and CDR2 from the germline V gene are LGHNA and YNFKEQ. The CDR3 spells CASSQLTSGRRGNEQFF. DNA for the CDR3: TGTGCCAGCAGCCAATTAACTAGCGGGAGGCGGGGCAATGAGCAGTTCTTC.

This clone has only a few counts. The rearrangement links TRBV7-9 to TRBJ2-5, with 11 bases that match TRBD2. Germline V gene sequence: CDR1 SEHNR, CDR2 FQNEAQ (reference sequence). Trimming removed 5 bases from V and 4 bases from J; junction bases left unmatched: 9. CDR3 length equals 16 residues. In DNA form, the CDR3 reads TGTGCCAGCAGCCCGGGGACTAGCGGAGGGGGAGAGACCCAGTACTTC. Translated: CASSPGTSGGGETQYF.

This chain links TRBV7-9 with TRBJ1-4, with 8 bases matching TRBD1. CDR3 length: 14 residues. V was pared by 4 bases and J by 7 bases, with 5 bases of the junction left unmatched. CDR1 is SEHNR, CDR2 FQNEAQ, per germline (reference sequence). CDR3 sequence (DNA): TGTGCCAGCAGCTCGACAGGGGCCAGTGAAAAACTGTTTTTT. Translated, it gives CASSSTGASEKLFF.

CDR3 in amino acids: CASSMGQGVNTEAFF. For the CDR3, the DNA is TGTGCCAGTAGTATGGGACAGGGGGTGAACACTGAAGCTTTCTTT. The V gene is TRBV19, the J gene TRBJ1-1; 11 bases agree with TRBD1. Germline CDR1 LNHDA, CDR2 SQIVND (reference sequence). With V trimmed by 3 bases and J by 0 bases, 0 bases remained unmatched. CDR3 size: 15 residues.

The genes are TRBV29-1 and TRBJ1-2; D is undetermined. This CDR3 has 16 residues. The germline CDR1 and CDR2 sequences are SQVTM and ANQGSEA. The V end lost 1 base, the J end lost 4 bases, and 19 bases lay between the germline ends. The CDR3 is CSVEVRIGGSTYGYTF. The CDR3 nucleotides are TGCAGCGTTGAAGTACGCATAGGCGGGTCGACCTATGGCTACACCTTC. The full variable domain, in which reference TRBV29-1 and TRBJ1-2 provide the parts outside the CDR3, is SAVISQKPSRDICQRGTSLTIQCQVDSQVTMMFWYRQQPGQSLTLIATANQGSEATYESGFVIDKFPISRPNLTFSTLTVSNMSPEDSSIYLCSVEVRIGGSTYGYTFGSGTRLTVV.

V and J are TRBV6-5 and TRBJ1-1; possibly TRBD1 for D (5 bases). Germline V gene sequence: CDR1 MNHEY, CDR2 SVGAGI. The CDR3 covers 15 residues. V gave up 7 bases and J gave up 1 base, with 16 bases separating them. The CDR3 DNA reads TGTGCCAGCATTAAAGGAGGGGCAACGAACACTGAAGCTTTCTTT. Protein: CASIKGGATNTEAFF.

The chain is built from TRBV19 and TRBJ1-5; 7 bases are shared with TRBD1. J lost 11 bases, V lost 3 bases, and 13 bases had no gene match. CDR1 is LNHDA, CDR2 SQIVND, per germline (reference sequence). This CDR3 spans 15 amino acids. The CDR3 bases are TGTGCCAGTAGTATTCAGGGGACCCAGGGGGGATCCCAGCATTTT. This gives the protein CASSIQGTQGGSQHF.

The V gene is TRBV25-1, the J gene TRBJ1-1; TRBD1 aligns across 8 bases. The V gene's germline CDR1 is MGHDK and CDR2 SYGVNS. The CDR3 sequence is 11 residues long. The junction had 4 bases not matched to a gene; V was cut back by 5 bases and J by 11 bases. The CDR3 DNA follows: TGTGCCAGCAGTCAGGGGGCTTCGGCTTTCTTT. Translating it yields CASSQGASAFF.

The genes are TRBV2 and TRBJ2-7; TRBD1 might be the D (5 bases). Trimming pared 7 bases from V and 0 bases from J, leaving 13 bases between. This CDR3 has 14 amino acids. Germline V gene lookup returns CDR1 SNHLY and CDR2 FYNNEI. The CDR3 region has the DNA TGTGCCAGCAAAAGGCAGGGAAGCTCCTACGAGCAGTACTTC. As protein: CASKRQGSSYEQYF.

The chain is built from TRBV6-5 and TRBJ2-7; TRBD1 might be the D (6 bases). The CDR3 covers 13 residues. V was cut by 10 bases and J by 7 bases, with 20 bases left in between. Germline V gene lookup returns CDR1 MNHEY and CDR2 SVGAGI. CDR3 coding DNA: TGTGCCACCAGACACAGGGCTCTGGGGGAGCAGTACTTC. This encodes CATRHRALGEQYF.

V is TRBV29-1 and J is TRBJ1-1; a possible D gene is TRBD1 (5 bases). Germline lookup yields CDR1 SQVTM and CDR2 ANQGSEA. The length of the CDR3 is 12 residues. V shed 6 bases and J shed 4 bases, with 12 bases lying between them. The CDR3 coding sequence is TGCAGCGTCAGGGATTCGACCACTGAAGCTTTCTTT. It translates to CSVRDSTTEAFF.

The gene calls are TRBV5-1 and TRBJ2-5, with 7 bases matching TRBD1. The CDR3 covers 14 residues. With V trimmed by 4 bases and J by 5 bases, 8 bases remained unmatched. In germline, CDR1 is SGHRS, CDR2 YFSETQ. The CDR3 region has the DNA TGCGCCAGCAGCCCGACAGGGAATTGGGAGACCCAGTACTTC. Translating it yields CASSPTGNWETQYF.

The chain joins TRBV21-1 to TRBJ2-1; the DNA was not compared with TRBD2, the D call given in the table. TRBV21-1 is a recognized pseudogene. The CDR3 runs to 12 residues. The CDR3 is CASSKEGPGRIF. Written as DNA, the CDR3 is TGTGCCAGCAGCAAAGAGGGACCCGGGAGGATCTTC.

The chain uses TRBV7-2 and TRBJ2-3; 8 bases line up with TRBD2. V shed 3 bases, J shed 6 bases, and the junction held 14 bases outside the gene matches. This CDR3 spans 17 amino acids. The germline gives CDR1 SGHTA, CDR2 FQGNSA. The CDR3 spells CASSFTGIAGSADTQYF. DNA for the CDR3: TGTGCCAGCAGCTTCACGGGGATAGCGGGATCGGCGGATACGCAGTATTTT.

The chain links TRBV5-1 to TRBJ1-2; D not resolved. V lost 3 bases, J lost 2 bases, and 11 bases lay in between. The CDR3 totals 14 residues. Germline CDR1 SGHRS, CDR2 YFSETQ. The chain's CDR3 is CASSSPGVNYGYTF. CDR3 DNA sequence: TGCGCCAGCAGCTCACCCGGGGTAAACTATGGCTACACCTTC.

V is TRBV7-9 and J is TRBJ2-5; weak D call: TRBD2 (5 bases). CDR3 length: 13 amino acids. Germline V gives CDR1 SEHNR, CDR2 FQNEAQ (reference sequence). V was shortened by 3 bases and J by 11 bases, with 16 bases between the two germline ends. The DNA for the CDR3 is TGTGCCAGCAGCTTTTCACTTGATTGGGAGCAGTACTTC. Protein product: CASSFSLDWEQYF.

Points on this clone: Germline is not matched at one junction end, which may reflect a read error. The chain couples TRBV7-2 to TRBJ2-2; unclear D gene. The CDR3 consists of 15 residues. In germline, CDR1 is SGHTA, CDR2 FQGNSA. DNA for the CDR3: TGTGCCAGCAGCTTAGGTGGCTTTAACACCAGGGAGCTGTTTTTT. This gives the protein CASSLGGFNTRELFF.